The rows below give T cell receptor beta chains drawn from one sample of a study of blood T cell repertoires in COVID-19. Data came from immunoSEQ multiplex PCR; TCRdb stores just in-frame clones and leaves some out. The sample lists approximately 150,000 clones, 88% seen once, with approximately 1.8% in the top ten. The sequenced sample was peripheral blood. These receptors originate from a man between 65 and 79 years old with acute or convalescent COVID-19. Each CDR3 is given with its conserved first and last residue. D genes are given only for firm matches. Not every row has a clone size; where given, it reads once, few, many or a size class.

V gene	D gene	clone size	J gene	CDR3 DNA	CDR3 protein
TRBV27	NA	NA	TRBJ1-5	TGTGCCAGCAGTTTAGTGGGTGGAGGGCTAGGACAGCCCCAGCATTTT	CASSLVGGGLGQPQHF
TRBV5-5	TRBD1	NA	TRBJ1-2	TGTGCCAGCAGGGGGACAGCTAACTATGGCTACACCTTC	CASRGTANYGYTF
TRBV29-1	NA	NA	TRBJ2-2	TGCAGCGTTGGAACAAGGAACACCGGGGAGCTGTTTTTT	CSVGTRNTGELFF
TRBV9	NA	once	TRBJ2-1	TGTGCCAGCAGCGATAGCGGAAGCTCCTACAATGAGCAGTTCTTC	CASSDSGSSYNEQFF
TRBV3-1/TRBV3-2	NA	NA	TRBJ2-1	TGTGCCAGCAGCCAAGGCCTGGACACCTACAATGAGCAGTTCTTC	CASSQGLDTYNEQFF
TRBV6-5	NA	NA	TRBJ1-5	TGTGCCAGCAGATGGGAGACCAATCAGCCCCAGCATTTT	CASRWETNQPQHF
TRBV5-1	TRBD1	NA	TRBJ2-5	TGCGCCAGCAGCACCGACAGGGCCCAAGAGACCCAGTACTTC	CASSTDRAQETQYF
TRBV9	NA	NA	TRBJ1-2	TGTGCCAGCAGCGTAGGGCAGGGGAGGGAAGGGGGCTACACCTTC	CASSVGQGREGGYTF
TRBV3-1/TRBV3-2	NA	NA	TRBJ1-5	TGTGCCGTCACAAGGAGTTATCAGCCCCAGCATTTT	CAVTRSYQPQHF
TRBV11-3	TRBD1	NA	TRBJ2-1	TGTGCCAGCAGCCGGACGCGTCTACTGACAGGGGGGGAGAATGAGCAGTTCTTC	CASSRTRLLTGGENEQFF
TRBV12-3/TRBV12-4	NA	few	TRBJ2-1	TGTGCCAGCAGTAGGGGCAATGAGCAGTTCTTC	CASSRGNEQFF
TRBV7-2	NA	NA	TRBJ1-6	TGTGCCAGCAGCGACCGGGTTAATAATTCACCCCTCCACTTT	CASSDRVNNSPLHF
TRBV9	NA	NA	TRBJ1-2	TGTGCCAGCAGCGTAGGGTCAGGGGTTGGTCTCTATGGCTACACCTTC	CASSVGSGVGLYGYTF
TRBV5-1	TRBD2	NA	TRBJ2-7	TGCGCCAGCAGCTTGTCTACTAGCGGGAACACCTACGAGCAGTACTTC	CASSLSTSGNTYEQYF
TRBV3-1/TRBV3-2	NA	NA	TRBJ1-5	TGTGCCAGCAGCCAAGGCGGGGGAGTACATCAGCCCCAGCATTTT	CASSQGGGVHQPQHF